The T cell receptor beta chain under discussion was sequenced for a study of CD8+ T cells in alopecia areata listed by TCRdb under 2018. For the wider study: The treated patients, all with moderate-to-severe alopecia areata, were enrolled in an open-label pilot trial of oral tofacitinib given at 5 to 10 mg twice daily. Patients stayed on tofacitinib for 6 to 18 months and then had 6 months of follow-up off drug so that delayed response and recurrence could be assessed. The SALT score, which quantifies the percentage of affected scalp surface area, was used to measure disease severity in treated patients. In both human patients and the C3H/HeJ mouse model, the study applied high-throughput TCRbeta sequencing to look at T cell clonal expansion in alopecia areata. On the human side, TCRbeta sequencing was run on scalp tissue and on sorted CD4+ and CD8+ peripheral blood T cells from healthy controls and from alopecia areata patients with either patchy or totalis/universalis disease. Tofacitinib-treated patients had biopsies at baseline and at 4 and 24 weeks of treatment, with a later scalp biopsy in several patients. Scalp clonality was compared across normal scalp (n=4), patchy alopecia areata scalp (n=8), and alopecia totalis/universalis scalp (n=8). The RNA source kit depended on sample type: the PAXgene miRNA kit for fixed scalp, the miRNeasy kit for PBMCs, and the RNeasy kit for mouse skin. TCRbeta CDR3 regions were amplified by immunoSEQ multiplex PCR using 35 Vbeta forward and 13 Jbeta reverse primers.

On this clone itself: Its cognate antigen has yet to be identified. Base qualities are missing; no much larger clone stands one base away.

Sample time point, as interpreted from the label and publication: 20 to 30 weeks on oral tofacitinib. Reading the label with the study, this specimen's treatment or condition is: oral pan-JAK inhibitor, 5-10 mg twice daily. Peripheral blood and lesional scalp punch biopsies were obtained from patients with alopecia areata. After PBMCs were isolated by density centrifugation and stained for CD3, CD4 and CD8, a FACSAria was used to sort CD4+ and CD8+ T cells. Libraries came from the immunoSEQ multiplex PCR assay. To provide template for TCR sequencing, every sample had RNA extracted and reverse transcribed into cDNA. SuperScript III was used for first-strand cDNA synthesis, primed with a 2:1 mix of oligo-dT and random hexamers. A synthetic immune receptor repertoire was used to gauge amplification bias, and whatever bias remained was removed computationally. Per the authors' processing: Raw reads were preprocessed for error removal, and CDR3 was defined according to IMGT conventions as running from the conserved cysteine to phenylalanine. Clonality was computed by normalizing Shannon entropy by log2 of the number of productive unique TCRs and subtracting the result from 1. Scalp TCRbeta sequences were cross-referenced with sorted blood CD4 and CD8 repertoires so that the CD4 or CD8 identity of scalp clones could be inferred. TCRdb mirrors the immuneACCESS table, restricted to in-frame sequences. Some clones are absent from its copies; in checked studies, under half trace to an unresolved V gene, and the reason for the others is unknown. The V and J calls and clone size come from that table; D and trimming were worked out from the DNA. The sample has 150,000 to 200,000 clones on record, 60% of them singletons. Approximately 0.97% of the sample lies in the top ten.

Overall results and qualifications from the work: Tofacitinib significantly decreased scalp clonality and the number of expanded CD8+ clones among the top 100 scalp clones. Compared with mice, TCR sequences shared between patients were less clear, possibly partly because of HLA diversity across the patient population. Scalp TCR repertoire analysis is complicated because resident alphabeta T cells in normal human skin are also sequenced, whereas mouse skin is dominated by gammadelta T cells. Lesional scalp, especially in alopecia totalis/universalis, showed higher clonality and more expanded CD8+ clones than normal scalp, suggesting antigenic drive. Many expanded lesional clones were found to persist in scalp and blood during tofacitinib treatment, and relapse after treatment cessation may be partly explained by this persistence. The treated cohort was small, with a single nonresponder, so links between baseline CD8+ expansion and response need larger studies.

The junction shows trimming of 4 bases on V and 0 bases on J, plus 9 bases between the germline ends. The CDR1 and CDR2 encoded by the germline V gene are SQVTM and ANQGSEA. The CDR3 sequence holds 13 residues, the cysteine and phenylalanine included. The CDR3 DNA has 39 bases and is translated from base 1. This clonotype originated in a human donor with alopecia areata. Sequences were derived from CD4+ T cells sorted from blood, sampled at week 24, from a patient treated with tofacitinib. Recombination linked TRBV29-1 to TRBJ1-2; the D gene is perhaps TRBD1, from 5 matching bases. For the CDR3, the sequence is CSVGGLSNYGYTF. The sequenced DNA is TGCAGCGTTGGGGGACTGTCTAACTATGGCTACACCTTC. Where the CDR3 stops, the reference TRBV29-1 and TRBJ1-2 genes take over; the full variable domain is SAVISQKPSRDICQRGTSLTIQCQVDSQVTMMFWYRQQPGQSLTLIATANQGSEATYESGFVIDKFPISRPNLTFSTLTVSNMSPEDSSIYLCSVGGLSNYGYTFGSGTRLTVV.